Each of the 22 T cell receptor beta chains below was sequenced from the same sample in a study of T-cell reconstitution after alpha-beta-depleted transplantation in children. The library targeted TCRbeta and was prepared with unique molecular identifiers. TCRdb reprocessed the PCR reads with MiXCR, giving one entry per CDR3 protein. Counted here are about a million distinct CDR3 sequences, around 30% occurring once; the ten biggest clones make up 28%. Material: PBMCs, mostly from graft donor cells, obtained 360 days after TCRalphabeta/CD19-depleted stem cell transplant. These receptors were obtained from a boy in the first two years of life who had a stem cell transplant for SCID, so the T cells may come from the graft donor.

The chain links TRBV28 to TRBJ2-7; 9 nucleotides line up with TRBD1. The CDR3 contains 16 residues. The junction had 8 bases not matched to a gene; V was cut back by 2 bases and J by 3 bases. Germline V gives CDR1 MDHEN, CDR2 SYDVKM. The CDR3, as DNA: TGTGCCAGCAGTTTAACCGGGACAGGGCTACTCTACGAGCAGTACTTC. As protein: CASSLTGTGLLYEQYF.

This clonotype came up many times. The chain recombines TRBV29-1 with TRBJ1-2; perhaps TRBD1 as D (6 bases). The V gene lost 7 bases and the J gene lost 0 bases, with 12 bases spanning the gap. The CDR3 is 13 residues long. CDR1 SQVTM and CDR2 ANQGSEA come from the germline V gene. CDR3 in DNA: TGCAGCGCGGAGGACAGCTCTAACTATGGCTACACCTTC. This encodes CSAEDSSNYGYTF.

The chain couples TRBV20-1 to TRBJ1-4; maybe TRBD1 (5 bases). CDR1 is DFQATT, CDR2 SNEGSKA, per germline (reference sequence). The CDR3 runs to 14 residues. Trimming stripped 4 bases from V and 0 bases from J, with 9 bases between. The CDR3 region is CSAIATATNEKLFF. CDR3 nucleotide sequence: TGCAGTGCTATTGCGACAGCAACTAATGAAAAACTGTTTTTT.

This clonotype was counted at least ten times. V gene TRBV6-5 combines with J gene TRBJ2-3; D call uncertain. V was cut by 0 bases and J by 2 bases, with 12 bases left in between. Germline V gives CDR1 MNHEY, CDR2 SVGAGI. The CDR3 is 16 amino acids. CDR3 sequence: CASSYSYGPPTDTQYF. The CDR3 nucleotides are TGTGCCAGCAGTTACTCTTACGGACCCCCCACAGATACGCAGTATTTT.

Only a few counts were recorded for this clonotype. The rearrangement links TRBV20-1 to TRBJ1-6; tentative D call: TRBD1 (5 bases). Germline V CDR1 and CDR2: DFQATT, SNEGSKA (reference sequence). Trimming took 1 base from V and 7 from J, leaving 14 bases between them. This CDR3 region has 15 residues. CDR3: CSARVSRAGNSPLHF. The CDR3 nucleotides read TGCAGTGCTAGAGTGAGCAGGGCGGGGAATTCACCCCTCCACTTT.

A few counts support this clonotype. The chain recombines TRBV7-8 with TRBJ2-1; 12 bases are shared with TRBD1. The germline CDR1 and CDR2 sequences are SGHVS and FQNEAQ. The J segment lost 6 bases and the V segment lost 5 bases, leaving 11 bases of the junction unmatched. The CDR3 spans 17 residues. CDR3 nucleotides: TGTGCCAGCAGCGACTTCGGGACAGGGGGCGCCCTCAATGAGCAGTTCTTC. Translation gives CASSDFGTGGALNEQFF.

V gene TRBV30 combines with J gene TRBJ2-7; D is perhaps TRBD1 (5 bases). There are 13 residues in the CDR3. CDR1 and CDR2 from the germline V gene are GTSNPN and SVGIG (reference sequence). Trimming took 4 bases from V and 6 from J, leaving 16 bases between them. CDR3 residues: CAWKQGPLFEQYF. The CDR3 coding sequence is TGTGCCTGGAAGCAGGGTCCCCTATTCGAGCAGTACTTC.

This clonotype was picked up a small number of times. The J gene is TRBJ1-1, the V gene TRBV29-1; tentatively, D is TRBD1 (5 bases). Trimming shortened V by 7 bases and J by 10 bases, and 22 bases separated the two germline ends. The CDR3 spans 13 residues. The germline gives CDR1 SQVTM, CDR2 ANQGSEA. CDR3 loop: CSARGGSPGGAFF. As DNA, the CDR3 is TGCAGCGCCCGCGGCGGGTCCCCCGGGGGAGCTTTCTTT.

The chain carries TRBV13 and TRBJ1-1, with D unclear. The CDR3 has 11 residues. Germline V gene sequence: CDR1 PRHDT, CDR2 FYEKMQ (reference sequence). V gave up 5 bases and J gave up 7 bases, with 8 bases separating them. For the CDR3, the DNA is TGTGCCAGCAGCGACCGGTTTGAAGCTTTCTTT. It is translated as CASSDRFEAFF.

The rearrangement uses TRBV12-3 or TRBV12-4 and TRBJ2-2; 10 bases agree with TRBD1. The V gene end was trimmed by 7 bases and the J gene end by 5 bases; junction bases not matched to a gene: 7. CDR3 length: 15 amino acids. Written as DNA, the CDR3 is TGTGCCAGCACCCGGGACAGGGGAGAAACCGGGGAGCTGTTTTTT. Its translation is CASTRDRGETGELFF.

The chain is built from TRBV7-9 and TRBJ2-5; D unresolved. This CDR3 is 14 amino acids long. Per germline, CDR1 SEHNR and CDR2 FQNEAQ (reference sequence). V lost 1 base and J lost 0, with 6 bases in between. CDR3 residues: CASSLVSYQETQYF. CDR3 in DNA: TGTGCCAGCAGCTTAGTGTCATACCAAGAGACCCAGTACTTC.

This clonotype was recorded a few times. The V call is TRBV11-2, the J call TRBJ2-5; 10 bases match TRBD1. Germline CDR1 is SGHAT and CDR2 is FQNNGV. The CDR3 is 15 amino acids. Germline trimming cut 4 bases from V and 5 bases from J; bases unmatched to any gene: 7. CDR3 sequence: CASSSTTGGTETQYF. The DNA for the CDR3 is TGTGCCAGCAGCTCGACGACAGGGGGCACGGAGACCCAGTACTTC.

The chain joins TRBV12-3 or TRBV12-4 to TRBJ2-3; 11 nucleotides agree with TRBD2. The trim removed 5 bases at V and 0 bases at J, leaving 10 bases unmatched. The CDR3 totals 18 residues. CDR3 in amino acids: CASSPRLAGPRSTDTQYF. The CDR3, as DNA: TGTGCCAGCAGTCCCCGACTAGCGGGGCCGCGTAGCACAGATACGCAGTATTTT.

The chain recombines TRBV28 with TRBJ1-6; D is unclear. V was clipped by 5 bases and J by 7 bases, with 15 bases between them. This CDR3 has 15 amino acids. Germline V gene data show CDR1 as MDHEN and CDR2 as SYDVKM. CDR3 bases: TGTGCCAGCAGTCGCAAAACCGGGATCAATTCACCCCTCCACTTT. Protein: CASSRKTGINSPLHF.

This rearrangement joins TRBV4-1 to TRBJ1-1; 8 bases agree with TRBD1. The trim removed 1 base at V and 1 base at J, leaving 8 bases unmatched. CDR3 size: 17 residues. Germline CDR1 is MGHRA and CDR2 is YSYEKL. CDR3 in DNA: TGCGCCAGCAGCCAAGTCAGGGGGACAGGTTCGAACACTGAAGCTTTCTTT. Protein sequence: CASSQVRGTGSNTEAFF.

This chain links TRBV7-2 with TRBJ2-1; tentatively, D is TRBD2 (5 bases). Trimming removed 1 base from V and 8 bases from J, with 15 bases in between. Germline V CDR1 and CDR2: SGHTA, FQGNSA. The CDR3 spans 15 residues. CDR3 bases: TGTGCCAGCAGCTTAGGGCTAGCAATCCCCGATGAGCAGTTCTTC. It is translated as CASSLGLAIPDEQFF.

This clonotype was picked up a small number of times. V and J are TRBV5-1 and TRBJ2-1; maybe TRBD1 (5 bases). This CDR3 region has 14 residues. Per germline, CDR1 SGHRS and CDR2 YFSETQ. V lost 5 bases and J lost 0, with 9 bases in between. The CDR3 DNA reads TGCGCCAGCAGGATAACAGGCTCCTACAATGAGCAGTTCTTC. Translating gives CASRITGSYNEQFF. Full variable domain (missing parts from reference TRBV5-1 and TRBJ2-1): KAGVTQTPRYLIKTRGQQVTLSCSPISGHRSVSWYQQTPGQGLQFLFEYFSETQRNKGNFPGRFSGRQFSNSRSEMNVSTLELGDSALYLCASRITGSYNEQFFGPGTRLTVL.

This clonotype has just a few counts. The chain is built from TRBV27 and TRBJ2-7, with D possibly TRBD1 on 6 matching bases. Trimming shortened V by 7 bases and J by 0 bases, and 10 bases separated the two germline ends. Germline CDR1 MNHEY, CDR2 SMNVEV (reference sequence). The CDR3 sequence is 13 residues long. The CDR3 region is CASKLGASYEQYF. The DNA for the CDR3 is TGTGCCAGCAAGCTGGGGGCCTCCTACGAGCAGTACTTC.

V is TRBV6-2 or TRBV6-3 and J is TRBJ2-7; TRBD2 matches at 8 bases. Germline CDR1 is MNHEY and CDR2 is SVGEGT. V lost 5 bases and J lost 2; bases outside the gene matches: 5. The CDR3 is 14 amino acids. This CDR3 reads CASSRLAPAYEQYF. CDR3 nucleotides: TGTGCCAGCAGTCGACTAGCGCCGGCCTACGAGCAGTACTTC.

There are many counts of this clonotype. The chain is built from TRBV12-3 or TRBV12-4 and TRBJ1-1, with no clear D. The ends were cut back, 5 bases at V and 1 base at J, with 8 bases in the middle. CDR3 length equals 13 residues. CDR3 region: CASSPQENTEAFF. CDR3 in DNA: TGTGCCAGCAGTCCGCAGGAGAACACTGAAGCTTTCTTT.

This sequence joins TRBV5-1 and TRBJ2-7; D gene uncertain. Germline values: CDR1 SGHRS, CDR2 YFSETQ. The CDR3 is made up of 16 amino acids. V was pared by 0 bases and J by 5 bases, with 18 bases between. CDR3 sequence: CASSLAWAGGRNEQYF. The DNA of the CDR3 is TGCGCCAGCAGCTTGGCCTGGGCCGGTGGAAGGAACGAGCAGTACTTC.

This rearrangement joins TRBV2 to TRBJ2-5; no firm D call. Germline V CDR1 and CDR2: SNHLY, FYNNEI. This CDR3 has 15 residues. Trimming left V 1 base short and J 4 bases short, with 13 bases between. In nucleotides, the CDR3 is TGTGCCAGCAGTGAAGGGCTGACCAACGCAGAGACCCAGTACTTC. This encodes CASSEGLTNAETQYF. Drawing the rest from reference TRBV2 and TRBJ2-5, the complete variable domain is EPEVTQTPSHQVTQMGQEVILRCVPISNHLYFYWYRQILGQKVEFLVSFYNNEISEKSEIFDDQFSVERPDGSNFTLKIRSTKLEDSAMYFCASSEGLTNAETQYFGPGTRLLVL.